This entry concerns a single T cell receptor (beta chain). Its antigen remains unidentified. The sample belongs to a study of CD8+CD57+ T cells in acquired aplastic anemia. Overall study: The average for DNA from sorted CD4+ and CD8+ cells was around 3.5 ug.

Overall study results and limits: Patients and controls shared some 30 CD8+ CDR3 sequences, highly expressed in patients. Simpson's diversity of CD8+ cells was not significantly different in patients compared with controls.

The V and J ends lost 5 bases and 5 bases respectively, with 16 bases between them. The CDR3 sequence is 15 residues long. Template material for TCR beta VDJ and CDR3 profiling consisted of genomic DNA. Each CDR3 protein gets one entry after TCRdb re-called the reads with MiXCR. The sample lists around 160,000 distinct CDR3 sequences, around half occurring once. All sequencing subjects had displayed CD8+CD57+ cell expansion on flow cytometry. The cohort consisted entirely of patients having severe acquired aplastic anemia. The sample consisted of sorted CD4+, CD8+, or CD8+CD57+ T cells (not recorded which) from PBMCs. The sequence was obtained from a human donor with aplastic anemia. The J gene is TRBJ1-5, the V gene TRBV12-3 or TRBV12-4, with D possibly TRBD1 on 5 matching bases. This CDR3 reads CASSPKGTGDQPQHF. The CDR3 coding sequence is TGTGCCAGCAGTCCAAAGGGGACGGGAGATCAGCCCCAGCATTTT.